This TCR beta chain comes out of a study of CXCR3-negative and CXCR3-positive naive CD8 T cells (dated by TCRdb to the late 2010s). Turning to the overall study: About 135 million TRB reads were obtained in total, roughly 1.5 +/- 0.3 million reads per library. Data from 11 donors, pooled across two independent experiments, went into the diversity and physicochemical repertoire analyses. The TRBV-TRBJ cluster analysis covered naive subsets from 5 donors and memory cells from 3 donors. What the research found in general, with its limitations: Compared with CXCR3-negative naive cells, CXCR3-positive naive cells had TRB CDR3s with higher hydrophobicity (lower Kidera factor 4), lower energy, and higher strength and volume indices. Both naive subsets had comparably high repertoire diversity, while memory CD8+ T cells had much lower repertoire diversity. CXCR3 expression partially decreased after cryopreservation, so most assays used freshly isolated PBMCs. Surface CD5, linked to self-reactivity in mice, was comparable between naive subsets; TCR interaction strength was therefore also inferred from TRB CDR3 physicochemical properties. Within the same donor, TRBV-TRBJ usage looked similar between naive CXCR3-negative and CXCR3-positive cells, but memory cells had distinct patterns.

For each CD8+ T cell subset, flow sorting was done in triplicate, and roughly 320,000 cells per subset went directly into RLT lysis buffer. To keep memory contaminants out, a stringent definition of naive CD8+ T cells was applied: CD45RO-CCR7+CD27+CD95-. Peripheral blood mononuclear cells were isolated from buffy coats using standard density gradient centrifugation. A FACSAria III was used to flow-sort naive CD8+ T cells into CXCR3-negative and CXCR3-positive populations. Total RNA was extracted from sorted cells using an RNeasy Mini Kit. The CDR3 has 13 amino acids, counting the end cysteine and phenylalanine. No DNA appears here. According to the germline V gene (reference sequence), CDR1 reads MNHEY and CDR2 reads SMNVEV. Notes on this clonotype: Its target antigen remains unknown.

Sequencing used a NextSeq 550. The Human TCR Profiling Kit (MiLaboratory) was used to make UMI-labeled 5' RACE TRB cDNA libraries. cDNA synthesis used the entire amount of extracted RNA, and PCR amplification then used the entire amount of cDNA produced. Libraries were prepared in parallel with an identical number of PCR cycles. The study's processing was this. With a requirement of at least two reads per UMI, MIGEC and MiXCR extracted about 50,000 +/- 10,000 unique UMI-labeled TRB cDNA molecules per library. On average, each library contained approximately 40,000 +/- 10,000 functional in-frame TRB CDR3 nucleotide clonotypes without stop codons. After downsampling to 5000 UMI-labeled TRB molecules per sample, diversity metrics such as normalized Shannon-Wiener and Chao1 were calculated in VDJtools. VDJtools was used to calculate clonotype-size-weighted physicochemical properties of the central five CDR3 residues, namely interaction energy, strength, volume and Kidera factor 4. Following TCRdb reprocessing, every CDR3 protein sequence forms one entry, and DNA is not provided. TCRdb's processing, not the study's, gives the V and J calls here. The table held for this sample gives about 58,000 distinct CDR3 sequences. Clones ranked in the top ten supply 0.42% of the sample.

The chain couples TRBV27 to TRBJ2-7; with no DNA, the TCRdb D assignment of TRBD2 cannot be verified. The TCR was taken from a human donor in good health. Some clones in this sample may be carry-over from other donors' samples. Sequencing input: naive CXCR3- CD8+ T cells from blood. The meaning of the sample's cell subset or site label: CD45RO-CCR7+CD27+CD95- naive CD8+ T cells lacking CXCR3 (TNR3-). The CDR3 region has the sequence CASSPPAPHEQYF.